The rows below give T cell receptor beta chains drawn from one sample of a study of OX40 agonist ivuxolimab in advanced cancers. Method: immunoSEQ multiplex PCR; TCRdb's copy keeps in-frame clones and lacks some. The data contain about 55,000 clones, roughly 84% of them singletons. The specimen was CD4+ or CD8+ T cells sorted from blood, collected in a trial of the OX40 agonist ivuxolimab. These receptors were obtained from an adult with an advanced solid tumor such as melanoma, head and neck, liver or kidney cancer. The CDR3 runs from the conserved cysteine through the conserved F or W. The D gene is left open where the match is weak. Clone size, where shown, is once, few, many, or a class for clones that have expanded.

clone_size,v_call,d_call,j_call,cdr3_nt,cdr3_aa
.,TRBV6-1,.,TRBJ2-1,TGTGCCAGCAGGGAAACAGGGAGGTCGGATGAGCAGTTCTTC,CASRETGRSDEQFF
.,TRBV5-1,TRBD2,TRBJ2-5,TGCGCCAGCAGCTTTTCGGGCGGGAGTTGGGGAGAGACCCAGTACTTC,CASSFSGGSWGETQYF
.,TRBV6-4,TRBD1,TRBJ1-1,TGTGCCAGCAGGCCAGGACAGGCTAACACTGAAGCTTTCTTT,CASRPGQANTEAFF
.,TRBV10-1,TRBD1,TRBJ2-1,TGCGCCAGCAGTGAGTCGATCGGGACAGGGGGCTACAATGAGCAGTTCTTC,CASSESIGTGGYNEQFF
.,TRBV7-2,.,TRBJ2-3,TGTGCCAGCAGCTTAGTCGGGAAGTTCACAGATACGCAGTATTTT,CASSLVGKFTDTQYF
.,TRBV7-2,TRBD1,TRBJ1-5,TGTGCCAGCAGCTTAGGTAGGACAGGGTCAGATCAGCCCCAGCATTTT,CASSLGRTGSDQPQHF
.,TRBV7-9,.,TRBJ2-7,TGTGCCAGCAGCTTACCGGACGGGAGAAGTCGGTACTTC,CASSLPDGRSRYF
.,TRBV7-2,TRBD1,TRBJ2-5,TGTGCCAGCAGCTTGTCGACAGGGCAAGAGACCCAGTACTTC,CASSLSTGQETQYF
.,TRBV11-3,TRBD2,TRBJ2-3,TGTGCCAGCAGCTCTAGGGTCTCTAGCGGGAGTTTGAGAAGCACAGATACGCAGTATTTT,CASSSRVSSGSLRSTDTQYF
.,TRBV6-5,TRBD1,TRBJ2-7,TGTGCCAGCCACGACCGGACAGGTCGCTCCTACGAGCAGTACTTC,CASHDRTGRSYEQYF
.,TRBV30,TRBD1,TRBJ1-2,TGTGCCTGGAGTAGGACAGGGGGTTACTATGGCTACACCTTC,CAWSRTGGYYGYTF
.,TRBV5-6,.,TRBJ1-1,TGTGCCAGCAGCCAGCCGGACAGCCTGAACACTGAAGCTTTCTTT,CASSQPDSLNTEAFF
.,TRBV11-2,TRBD1,TRBJ2-2,TGTGCCAGCAGCATTCAGGGGGCGCTGGGCACCGGGGAGCTGTTTTTT,CASSIQGALGTGELFF
few,TRBV5-1,TRBD1,TRBJ2-4,TGCGCCAGCAGCGACTCGACCGGGACAGGGAACATTCAGTACTTC,CASSDSTGTGNIQYF
once,TRBV5-5,.,TRBJ2-3,TGTGCCAGCAGAAGAGGCGTAGGCAGGGGTCTTACTAGCACAGATACGCAGTATTTT,CASRRGVGRGLTSTDTQYF
.,TRBV11-2,.,TRBJ2-5,TGTGCCAGCAGCTTAGAGGTCGAGACCCAGTACTTC,CASSLEVETQYF
.,TRBV28,.,TRBJ1-3,TGTGCCAGCAGAAAAAGCTCAGGAAACACCATATATTTT,CASRKSSGNTIYF
.,TRBV15,.,TRBJ2-3,TGTGCCACCAGCACCGATCGAGATACGCAGTATTTT,CATSTDRDTQYF